This T cell receptor beta chain is drawn from a study of blood T cells in healthy people across ages. Researchers collected about 10 milliliters of peripheral blood from every single donor. In its sample, this clonotype was seen once. A second PCR of roughly 7 to 11 cycles used a sample-barcoded 5' primer and a J-beta primer mix. TCRdb used MiXCR to reprocess the 5' RACE reads, holding one entry per CDR3 protein. This repertoire shows about a million distinct CDR3 sequences, 51% found once; its top ten account for about a fifth. The CDR3 runs to 14 residues. CDR1 and CDR2 from the germline V gene are SQVTM and ANQGSEA. Trimming shortened V by 4 bases and J by 0 bases, and 10 bases separated the two germline ends.

The origin of this receptor is a woman aged 60-70 years in good health. V and J are TRBV29-1 and TRBJ1-5; D call uncertain. The sequenced material came from blood. Here the CDR3 reads CSVAATNSNQPQHF. The CDR3 DNA reads as TGCAGCGTTGCTGCCACCAATAGCAATCAGCCCCAGCATTTT.